One and the same sample provided the 18 T cell receptor beta chains below, sequenced in a study of blood T cell repertoires in COVID-19. Sequencing used immunoSEQ multiplex PCR; TCRdb keeps in-frame clones, though not all of them. The table lists under 350,000 clones, 80% to 90% of them singletons, with approximately 4.4% in the top ten. Input material: PBMCs or T cells enriched from blood (not recorded which). The receptors here all came from a woman between 40 and 55 years old with acute COVID-19.

This chain uses TRBV5-1 with TRBJ1-2; D is uncertain. The CDR3 extends over 15 amino acids. V lost 0 bases, J lost 6 bases, and 15 bases lay in between. Germline V gives CDR1 SGHRS, CDR2 YFSETQ. CDR3 nucleotide sequence: TGCGCCAGCAGCTTGGCATGGGTGCCACGGGATGGCTACACCTTC. Translated: CASSLAWVPRDGYTF.

This clone was found many times. The chain employs TRBV29-1 and TRBJ2-2, with 9 nucleotides matching TRBD1. Looked up from germline, CDR1 is SQVTM and CDR2 is ANQGSEA. The CDR3 has 14 amino acids. The junction had 3 bases not matched to a gene; V was cut back by 6 bases and J by 1 base. The CDR3 nucleotides are TGCAGCGTGAGGACAGGGGAGAACACCGGGGAGCTGTTTTTT. Its translation is CSVRTGENTGELFF.

The chain has TRBV11-2 and TRBJ2-1; D ambiguous. The CDR3 consists of 16 residues. Germline V lookup: CDR1 SGHAT, CDR2 FQNNGV. Between the trimmed V and J ends, which lost 1 base and 4 bases, there was a span of 14 bases. CDR3 sequence reads: CASSLGAWRRYNEQFF. The DNA of the CDR3 is TGTGCCAGCAGCTTAGGGGCATGGCGCCGGTACAATGAGCAGTTCTTC.

The count of this clone is one. CDR3 in DNA: TGTGCCAGCTTAACTGACAGCTCCTATAATTCACCCCTCCACTTT. Translating gives CASLTDSSYNSPLHF. The gene calls are TRBV2 and TRBJ1-6; D possibly corresponds to TRBD1 (5 bases). CDR3 length: 15 amino acids. Trimming shortened V by 8 bases and J by 0 bases, and 11 bases separated the two germline ends. Germline loops: CDR1 SNHLY, CDR2 FYNNEI. The complete variable domain, with remaining parts taken from reference TRBV2 and TRBJ1-6, reads EPEVTQTPSHQVTQMGQEVILRCVPISNHLYFYWYRQILGQKVEFLVSFYNNEISEKSEIFDDQFSVERPDGSNFTLKIRSTKLEDSAMYFCASLTDSSYNSPLHFGNGTRLTVT.

This chain links TRBV7-2 with TRBJ1-2; possible D gene TRBD1, 6 bases. Germline V CDR1 and CDR2: SGHTA, FQGNSA. V dropped 4 bases and J dropped 4 bases, with 10 bases sitting between them. CDR3 length: 13 amino acids. In DNA form, the CDR3 reads TGTGCCAGCAGCTCGGACAGATTCTATGGCTACACCTTC. Translation gives CASSSDRFYGYTF.

This rearrangement joins TRBV7-2 to TRBJ1-1; 8 nucleotides align to TRBD1. The length of the CDR3 is 14 residues. With 5 bases clipped from V and 5 bases from J, the junction kept 7 bases outside the gene matches. CDR1 SGHTA and CDR2 FQGNSA come from the germline V gene. CDR3 nucleotides: TGTGCCAGCAGCCCAACGAACAGGGGGACTGAAGCTTTCTTT. Amino acids: CASSPTNRGTEAFF.

The chain couples TRBV7-8 to TRBJ1-6, with D perhaps matching TRBD1 (6 bases). Trimming left V 1 base short and J 14 bases short, with 21 bases between. The CDR3 runs 16 residues. Germline V gene data show CDR1 as SGHVS and CDR2 as FQNEAQ. The DNA for the CDR3 is TGTGCCAGCAGCTTAGAAGACAGGCCGGTTGGGCATTCCCTCCACTTT. Its protein product is CASSLEDRPVGHSLHF.

The chain uses TRBV18 and TRBJ2-7; tentatively, D is TRBD1 (5 bases). The CDR3 sequence is 13 residues long. CDR1 and CDR2 from the germline V gene are KGHSH and LQKENI. Trimming removed 3 bases from V and 7 bases from J, with 13 bases in between. As DNA, the CDR3 is TGTGCCAGCTCACCGGGCAGGGAAGGGGAGCAGTACTTC. Translating it yields CASSPGREGEQYF. The whole variable domain, remainder taken from reference TRBV18 and TRBJ2-7, is NAGVMQNPRHLVRRRGQEARLRCSPMKGHSHVYWYRQLPEEGLKFMVYLQKENIIDESGMPKERFSAEFPKEGPSILRIQQVVRGDSAAYFCASSPGREGEQYFGPGTRLTVT.

This clone was counted between two and nine times. The chain recombines TRBV3-1 (or the pseudogene TRBV3-2) with TRBJ1-4; TRBD1 is a possible D gene (5 bases). Trimming removed 2 bases at V and 5 bases at J, with 6 bases between. The CDR3 is made up of 13 amino acids. The germline V gene has CDR1 LGHDT and CDR2 YNNKEL (reference sequence). The CDR3 loop reads CASSQRTNEKLFF. Written as DNA, the CDR3 is TGTGCCAGCAGCCAAAGGACAAATGAAAAACTGTTTTTT.

The chain combines TRBV18 with TRBJ2-5; D might be TRBD2 (5 bases). Germline CDR1 reads KGHSH; CDR2 reads LQKENI. V was shortened by 6 bases and J by 4 bases, with 18 bases between the two germline ends. The CDR3 runs 15 residues. DNA of the CDR3: TGTGCCAGCTCCCCGATTGGACGGGGAATAGAGACCCAGTACTTC. Protein sequence: CASSPIGRGIETQYF. The entire variable domain, with the rest obtained from reference TRBV18 and TRBJ2-5, is as follows: NAGVMQNPRHLVRRRGQEARLRCSPMKGHSHVYWYRQLPEEGLKFMVYLQKENIIDESGMPKERFSAEFPKEGPSILRIQQVVRGDSAAYFCASSPIGRGIETQYFGPGTRLLVL.

This rearrangement joins TRBV28 to TRBJ1-1; D is possibly TRBD1 (6 bases). Per the germline V gene, CDR1 is MDHEN and CDR2 is SYDVKM. CDR3 length: 15 residues. The V and J ends lost 3 bases and 1 base respectively, with 12 bases between them. CDR3 residues: CASSLITGRNTEAFF. Here the CDR3 DNA reads TGTGCCAGCAGTTTGATAACAGGGAGGAACACTGAAGCTTTCTTT. The whole variable domain, remainder taken from reference TRBV28 and TRBJ1-1, is DVKVTQSSRYLVKRTGEKVFLECVQDMDHENMFWYRQDPGLGLRLIYFSYDVKMKEKGDIPEGYSVSREKKERFSLILESASTNQTSMYLCASSLITGRNTEAFFGQGTRLTVV.

This chain uses TRBV18 with TRBJ2-2; TRBD1 matches at 8 bases. Looked up from germline, CDR1 is KGHSH and CDR2 is LQKENI. The CDR3 length is 18 residues. Germline trimming cut 5 bases from V and 0 bases from J; bases unmatched to any gene: 11. CDR3 DNA: TGTGCCAGCTCAAATAGGGCAGGGGGCACATCGAACACCGGGGAGCTGTTTTTT. It is translated as CASSNRAGGTSNTGELFF. The full variable domain, rest sourced from reference TRBV18 and TRBJ2-2, is NAGVMQNPRHLVRRRGQEARLRCSPMKGHSHVYWYRQLPEEGLKFMVYLQKENIIDESGMPKERFSAEFPKEGPSILRIQQVVRGDSAAYFCASSNRAGGTSNTGELFFGEGSRLTVL.

V gene TRBV6-5 combines with J gene TRBJ1-2, with a weak D call TRBD1 (5 bases). CDR3 length: 12 amino acids. CDR1 is MNHEY, CDR2 SVGAGI, per germline. V lost 6 bases and J lost 4, with 9 bases in between. CDR3 nucleotides: TGTGCCAGCAGCCGCGACAGCTATGGCTACACCTTC. This translates into CASSRDSYGYTF.

J is TRBJ1-4 and V is TRBV5-5; D uncertain. The CDR3 runs 16 residues. Deletions cut 0 bases from V and 0 bases from J, with 9 bases between. Germline CDR1 SGHKS, CDR2 YYEKEE (reference sequence). In DNA, the CDR3 is TGTGCCAGCAGCTTGGACAGCCCAGCAACTAATGAAAAACTGTTTTTT. It codes for CASSLDSPATNEKLFF.

This clone was seen a few times. The V call is TRBV18, the J call TRBJ1-3; D gene ambiguous. The CDR3 contains 14 residues. Germline V gene lookup returns CDR1 KGHSH and CDR2 LQKENI. The ends were cut back, 0 bases at V and 9 bases at J, with 12 bases in the middle. CDR3 sequence (DNA): TGTGCCAGCTCACCACCCGCAGTCTCGGGCACCATATATTTT. Its protein product is CASSPPAVSGTIYF. Filled out from reference TRBV18 and TRBJ1-3, the complete variable domain reads NAGVMQNPRHLVRRRGQEARLRCSPMKGHSHVYWYRQLPEEGLKFMVYLQKENIIDESGMPKERFSAEFPKEGPSILRIQQVVRGDSAAYFCASSPPAVSGTIYFGEGSWLTVV.

The chain links TRBV6-5 to TRBJ1-6, with D possibly TRBD1 on 6 matching bases. Germline V gene data show CDR1 as MNHEY and CDR2 as SVGAGI. The CDR3 spans 15 residues. Between the trimmed V and J ends, which lost 10 bases and 5 bases, there was a span of 18 bases. The CDR3 reads CATYRTAFNNSPLHF. DNA of the CDR3: TGTGCCACCTACCGGACAGCCTTCAATAATTCACCCCTCCACTTT.

This chain connects TRBV19 to TRBJ1-3; D is perhaps TRBD1 (5 bases). The germline V and J ends were trimmed by 6 bases and 0 bases, with 9 bases remaining between them. The CDR3 extends over 14 amino acids. Germline V CDR1 and CDR2: LNHDA, SQIVND (reference sequence). The DNA for the CDR3 is TGTGCCAGTAGGGGGCAAGGCTCTGGAAACACCATATATTTT. The encoded protein is CASRGQGSGNTIYF.

The V call is TRBV5-1, the J call TRBJ2-7; 7 positions match TRBD1. This CDR3 has 14 residues. The V gene end was trimmed by 2 bases and the J gene end by 3 bases; junction bases not matched to a gene: 5. Germline assignment: CDR1 SGHRS and CDR2 YFSETQ. This CDR3 is CASSFRSGGYEQYF. Written as DNA, the CDR3 is TGCGCCAGCAGCTTTCGTTCAGGGGGCTACGAGCAGTACTTC.